The next 20 T cell receptor beta chains were all read from a single sample in a study of OX40 agonist ivuxolimab in advanced cancers. The table came from immunoSEQ multiplex PCR; TCRdb's copy has only in-frame clones and leaves some out. The profile shows tens of thousands of clones, approximately 82% of them singletons. Sequenced material: CD4+ or CD8+ T cells sorted from blood, taken in a trial of the OX40 agonist ivuxolimab. The source is an adult with an advanced solid tumor such as melanoma, head and neck, liver or kidney cancer.

J is TRBJ2-1 and V is TRBV23-1; D gene unclear. TRBV23-1 carries the ORF label, with uncertain function. The CDR3 extends over 14 amino acids. The V and J ends lost 0 bases and 12 bases respectively, with 15 bases between them. The CDR3 sequence is CASSQSMGQAWQFF. CDR3 sequence (DNA): TGCGCCAGCAGTCAATCTATGGGCCAGGCTTGGCAGTTCTTC.

The chain recombines TRBV7-9 with TRBJ2-2, with D possibly TRBD1 on 5 matching bases. Germline V gene data show CDR1 as SEHNR and CDR2 as FQNEAQ (reference sequence). The germline V and J ends were trimmed by 1 base and 5 bases, with 14 bases remaining between them. The CDR3 is 16 residues long. This CDR3 reads CASSLGPGRDTGELFF. The CDR3, as DNA: TGTGCCAGCAGCTTAGGACCGGGCAGGGATACCGGGGAGCTGTTTTTT.

This chain joins TRBV29-1 and TRBJ2-7; no clear D. The V gene's germline CDR1 is SQVTM and CDR2 ANQGSEA. This CDR3 spans 12 amino acids. The CDR3, as DNA: TGCAGTGTCGGTGGGAATACGTACGAGCAGTACTTC. This gives the protein CSVGGNTYEQYF.

The sample holds one count of this clone. The chain recombines TRBV13 with TRBJ2-3; TRBD1 aligns across 10 bases. The CDR3 has 16 amino acids. Germline CDR1 is PRHDT and CDR2 is FYEKMQ (reference sequence). The trim removed 5 bases at V and 3 bases at J, leaving 8 bases unmatched. Here the CDR3 DNA reads TGTGCCAGCAGCACCGGGACAGGGGATAGGACAGATACGCAGTATTTT. Translation: CASSTGTGDRTDTQYF.

The chain employs TRBV10-3 and TRBJ2-7; 8 nucleotides line up with TRBD2. The CDR3 contains 14 residues. Germline CDR1 and CDR2: ENHRY and SYGVKD. Trimming cost V 3 bases and J 1 base; bases outside gene matches: 2. In DNA, the CDR3 is TGTGCCATCAGTGACGCGGGAGGATCCTACGAGCAGTACTTC. Its translation is CAISDAGGSYEQYF.

The CDR3 nucleotides are TGTGCCAGCAGGATTGGGACAGGGATTAATGAAAAACTGTTTTTT. The encoded protein is CASRIGTGINEKLFF. This chain connects TRBV27 to TRBJ1-4; 9 nucleotides line up with TRBD1. CDR1 and CDR2 (germline): MNHEY, SMNVEV (reference sequence). The CDR3 is made up of 15 amino acids. Trimming removed 6 bases from V and 4 bases from J; junction bases left unmatched: 6.

The rearrangement links TRBV5-1 to TRBJ2-6; TRBD2 aligns across 7 bases. V lost 8 bases, J lost 2 bases, and 4 bases stayed unmatched. This CDR3 is built from 14 residues. Germline CDR1 is SGHRS and CDR2 is YFSETQ. CDR3: CASERGPGANVLTF. The CDR3 nucleotides are TGCGCCAGTGAGCGGGGCCCTGGGGCCAACGTCCTGACTTTC. Variable domain in full (rest from reference TRBV5-1 and TRBJ2-6): KAGVTQTPRYLIKTRGQQVTLSCSPISGHRSVSWYQQTPGQGLQFLFEYFSETQRNKGNFPGRFSGRQFSNSRSEMNVSTLELGDSALYLCASERGPGANVLTFGAGSRLTVL.

This chain connects TRBV6-1 to TRBJ2-6; D unresolved. This CDR3 has 15 residues. Germline V lookup: CDR1 MNHNS, CDR2 SASEGT. Deletions cut 2 bases from V and 0 bases from J, with 5 bases between. CDR3 sequence reads: CASSERHSGANVLTF. CDR3 bases: TGTGCCAGCAGTGAAAGACACTCTGGGGCCAACGTCCTGACTTTC.

This sequence joins TRBV27 and TRBJ2-1; TRBD2 matches at 9 bases. Germline V gene data show CDR1 as MNHEY and CDR2 as SMNVEV (reference sequence). J was trimmed by 4 bases and V by 5 bases; bases with no gene match: 12. There are 17 residues in the CDR3. CDR3 in amino acids: CASSVIGPSGDYNEQFF. CDR3 DNA: TGTGCCAGCAGTGTTATCGGGCCTAGCGGGGATTACAATGAGCAGTTCTTC.

In this sample, this clone turned up once. The V gene is TRBV6-5, the J gene TRBJ2-7; 7 nucleotides line up with TRBD2. Germline assignment: CDR1 MNHEY and CDR2 SVGAGI. The CDR3 loop spans 13 amino acids. With V trimmed by 10 bases and J by 3 bases, 9 bases remained unmatched. In nucleotides, the CDR3 is TGTGCCACCAACGGGGGGACTGGCTACGAGCAGTACTTC. Encoded protein: CATNGGTGYEQYF.

J is TRBJ2-3 and V is TRBV13, with TRBD2 matching 7 bases. CDR1 PRHDT and CDR2 FYEKMQ come from the germline V gene (reference sequence). The CDR3 loop spans 14 amino acids. Unmatched junction bases numbered 2, after V lost 0 bases and J lost 5 bases. CDR3 sequence reads: CASSLGGGIDTQYF. Here the CDR3 DNA reads TGTGCCAGCAGCTTAGGGGGAGGGATAGATACGCAGTATTTT.

This sequence joins TRBV2 and TRBJ1-1; maybe TRBD1 (5 bases). CDR1 SNHLY and CDR2 FYNNEI come from the germline V gene. Trimming removed 1 base from V and 4 bases from J, with 7 bases in between. This CDR3 contains 13 residues. The DNA of the CDR3 is TGTGCCAGCAGTGAAGTAAGGGGCACTGAAGCTTTCTTT. It translates to CASSEVRGTEAFF.

This chain joins TRBV9 and TRBJ1-4, with 8 positions matching TRBD1. In germline, CDR1 is SGDLS, CDR2 YYNGEE. V lost 8 bases to trimming and J lost 3 bases; unmatched junction nucleotides: 3. The CDR3 is 13 amino acids. The CDR3 DNA follows: TGTGCCAGGATCAGGGGGCCTAATGAAAAACTGTTTTTT. It specifies CARIRGPNEKLFF.

V and J are TRBV7-9 and TRBJ2-1; 12 bases match TRBD2. V dropped 4 bases and J dropped 8; count of bases not matched to a gene: 3. Per the germline V gene, CDR1 is SEHNR and CDR2 is FQNEAQ (reference sequence). The CDR3 contains 14 residues. CDR3 nucleotides: TGTGCCAGCAGCTCGGGACTAGCGGGCCATGAGCAGTTCTTC. It translates to CASSSGLAGHEQFF.

The J gene is TRBJ2-1, the V gene TRBV7-2; the match to TRBD2 covers 10 bases. The CDR3 length is 15 residues. Germline lookup yields CDR1 SGHTA and CDR2 FQGNSA. With V trimmed by 1 base and J by 7 bases, 4 bases remained unmatched. The CDR3 DNA reads TGTGCCAGCAGCTTAGTAGCGGGAGGTGGGAATGAGCAGTTCTTC. It translates to CASSLVAGGGNEQFF. Combining the CDR3 with reference TRBV7-2 and TRBJ2-1 gives the whole variable domain GAGVSQSPSNKVTEKGKDVELRCDPISGHTALYWYRQSLGQGLEFLIYFQGNSAPDKSGLPSDRFSAERTGGSVSTLTIQRTQQEDSAVYLCASSLVAGGGNEQFFGPGTRLTVL.

The V and J genes are TRBV28 and TRBJ2-7; D may be TRBD1 (7 bases). The germline V and J ends were trimmed by 4 bases and 6 bases, with 19 bases remaining between them. There are 15 residues in the CDR3. Germline CDR1 MDHEN, CDR2 SYDVKM. CDR3 in DNA: TGTGCCAGCAGTTCTGACAGGGTCGCGGGGCTCGAGCAGTACTTC. Translating gives CASSSDRVAGLEQYF. The whole variable domain, filled in from reference TRBV28 and TRBJ2-7, reads DVKVTQSSRYLVKRTGEKVFLECVQDMDHENMFWYRQDPGLGLRLIYFSYDVKMKEKGDIPEGYSVSREKKERFSLILESASTNQTSMYLCASSSDRVAGLEQYFGPGTRLTVT.

This clone is labeled large. The gene calls are TRBV7-9 and TRBJ1-2; D remains unclear. The V end was cut by 4 bases, the J end by 4 bases, with 13 bases between. The germline V gene encodes CDR1 SEHNR and CDR2 FQNEAQ (reference sequence). The CDR3 is made up of 14 amino acids. The CDR3 DNA follows: TGTGCCAGCAGCTCCTCATCGGCCGCCTATGGCTACACCTTC. As protein: CASSSSSAAYGYTF.

Judged by abundance, this clone is hyperexpanded. This chain joins TRBV4-1 and TRBJ2-1; D is perhaps TRBD1 or TRBD2 (6 bases each). Between the trimmed V and J ends, which lost 2 bases and 7 bases, there was a span of 21 bases. The germline CDR1 and CDR2 sequences are MGHRA and YSYEKL. The CDR3 is 17 residues long. In DNA form, the CDR3 reads TGCGCCAGCAGCCAACTACCTGGGGGGACATTTGGTAATGAGCAGTTCTTC. Protein: CASSQLPGGTFGNEQFF.

The gene calls are TRBV4-1 and TRBJ2-5; weak D call: TRBD2 (6 bases). The germline V and J ends were trimmed by 2 bases and 6 bases, with 22 bases remaining between them. Germline V gene lookup returns CDR1 MGHRA and CDR2 YSYEKL. This CDR3 contains 17 residues. The CDR3 nucleotides read TGCGCCAGCAGCCAATACCCCCGGGACTCCGGCACAAAGACCCAGTACTTC. Its translation: CASSQYPRDSGTKTQYF.

In DNA, the CDR3 is TGTGCCAGCGCCTTTGGACTGAACACCGGGGAGCTGTTTTTT. It is translated as CASAFGLNTGELFF. This rearrangement joins TRBV27 to TRBJ2-2; possibly TRBD2 for D (5 bases). Trimming took 8 bases from V and 1 from J, leaving 11 bases between them. Germline V gene lookup returns CDR1 MNHEY and CDR2 SMNVEV (reference sequence). CDR3 size: 14 residues.